Sequencing of this T cell receptor (beta chain) was carried out in a study of blood T cell repertoires in COVID-19. Study information: The United States, Italy and Spain provided the acute and convalescent COVID-19 samples. T cells, B-cell-depleted T cells, or PBMCs supplied cDNA or gDNA.

Under the authors' procedure: Reference gene primer amplification gave nucleated cell count estimates. The data were produced by immunoSEQ multiplex PCR, yet TCRdb's version contains in-frame clones alone and is incomplete. V and J calls and clone size are given by that table; D and trimming were obtained from the DNA. The sample includes some 6,100 clones, 91% of them seen just once. This TCR came from a human donor in a cohort sampled during active COVID-19. Sequencing was performed on peripheral blood.

CDR3 DNA: TGTGCCAGCAGCTTAGGGGTAGCGGGACCCTCGGAGACCCAGTACTTC. Translated: CASSLGVAGPSETQYF. This chain links TRBV7-8 with TRBJ2-5, with 8 nucleotides matching TRBD2. V shed 1 base and J 5 bases; nucleotides not matched to a gene: 9. Germline values: CDR1 SGHVS, CDR2 FQNEAQ. The CDR3 length is 16 residues.